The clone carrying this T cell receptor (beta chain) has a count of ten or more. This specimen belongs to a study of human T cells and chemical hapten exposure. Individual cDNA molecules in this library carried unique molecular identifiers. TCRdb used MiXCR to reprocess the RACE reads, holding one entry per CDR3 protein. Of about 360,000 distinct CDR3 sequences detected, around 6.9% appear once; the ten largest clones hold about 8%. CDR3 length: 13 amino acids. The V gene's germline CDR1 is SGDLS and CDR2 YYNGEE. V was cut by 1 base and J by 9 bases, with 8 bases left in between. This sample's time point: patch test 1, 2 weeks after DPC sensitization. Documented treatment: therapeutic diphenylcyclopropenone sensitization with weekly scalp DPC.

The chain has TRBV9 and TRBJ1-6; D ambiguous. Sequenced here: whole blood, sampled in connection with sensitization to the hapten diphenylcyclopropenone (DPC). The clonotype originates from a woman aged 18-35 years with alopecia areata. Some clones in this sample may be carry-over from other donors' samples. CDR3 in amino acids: CASSVYERSPLHF. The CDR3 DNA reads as TGTGCCAGCAGCGTATATGAGCGTTCACCCCTCCACTTT.